This TCR beta chain is drawn from a study of blood T cell repertoires in COVID-19. Study information: Sites in the United States, Italy and Spain provided acute and convalescent COVID-19 samples. Nucleic acid was either cDNA or gDNA, and it came from T cells, B-cell-depleted T cells, or PBMCs.

Germline values: CDR1 MDHEN, CDR2 SYDVKM. Trimming left V 5 bases short and J 7 bases short, with 15 bases between. This CDR3 has 15 amino acids. Methods used by the authors: Amplification of reference gene primers was used by the study to estimate nucleated cell counts. Assay used: immunoSEQ multiplex PCR; TCRdb lists only in-frame clones, some missing. V, J and clone size are taken as reported in that table, and D and trimming were inferred from the DNA itself. The repertoire includes roughly 180,000 clones, more than 70% of them detected once, and over 9.5% sits in the top ten. The sample taken for sequencing was peripheral blood. This clonotype was sampled from a woman over 75 with active or convalescent COVID-19. The V gene is TRBV28, the J gene TRBJ1-6; D may be TRBD1 (5 bases). The CDR3 DNA reads as TGTGCCAGCAGTCGGCCTCAGGGATACAATTCACCCCTCCACTTT. It yields the protein CASSRPQGYNSPLHF.